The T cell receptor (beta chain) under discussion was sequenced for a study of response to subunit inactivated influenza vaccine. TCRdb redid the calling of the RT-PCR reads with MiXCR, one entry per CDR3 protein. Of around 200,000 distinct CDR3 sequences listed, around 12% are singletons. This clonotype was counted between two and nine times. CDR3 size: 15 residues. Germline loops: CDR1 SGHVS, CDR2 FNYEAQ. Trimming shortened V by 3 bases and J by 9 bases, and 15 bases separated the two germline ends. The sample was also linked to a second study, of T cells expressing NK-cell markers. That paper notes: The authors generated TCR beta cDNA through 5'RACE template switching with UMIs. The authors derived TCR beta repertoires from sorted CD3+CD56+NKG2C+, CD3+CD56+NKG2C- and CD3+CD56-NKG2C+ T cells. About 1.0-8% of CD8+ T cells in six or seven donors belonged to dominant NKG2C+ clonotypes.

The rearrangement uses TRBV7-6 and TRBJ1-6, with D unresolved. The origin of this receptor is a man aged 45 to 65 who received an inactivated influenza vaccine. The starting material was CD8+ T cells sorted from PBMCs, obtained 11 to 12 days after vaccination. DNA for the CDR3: TGTGCCAGCAGCTTGACGACCGCGGGAGGTTCACCCCTCCACTTT. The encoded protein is CASSLTTAGGSPLHF.